Below are 20 T cell receptor beta chains sequenced from a single sample in a study of cytomegalovirus exposure and HLA in healthy donors. Primers: 60 Vbeta forward and 13 Jbeta reverse. Clones were sequenced by immunoSEQ multiplex PCR, and TCRdb holds only the in-frame ones, with some missing. The table has about 190,000 clones, about three quarters seen once. Material for sequencing was PBMCs. Receptors originate from a woman in her thirties or forties in good health and CMV-seronegative.

This chain connects TRBV19 to TRBJ2-7; D is possibly TRBD2 (6 bases). CDR1 is LNHDA, CDR2 SQIVND, per germline (reference sequence). The length of the CDR3 is 12 residues. The V end was cut by 9 bases, the J end by 1 base, with 10 bases between. The CDR3 nucleotides are TGTGCCAGGCGGGACGGTTCCTACGAGCAGTACGTC. Residues: CARRDGSYEQYV.

V usage is TRBV5-1 and J usage is TRBJ2-5; TRBD2 might be the D (6 bases). CDR1 and CDR2 (germline): SGHRS, YFSETQ. Trimming stripped 4 bases from V and 2 bases from J, with 15 bases between. The CDR3 runs to 15 residues. The CDR3 DNA follows: TGCGCCAGCAGCCTGGGACGGGGGTCACAAGAGACCCAGTACTTC. It codes for CASSLGRGSQETQYF. The whole variable domain, remainder taken from reference TRBV5-1 and TRBJ2-5, is KAGVTQTPRYLIKTRGQQVTLSCSPISGHRSVSWYQQTPGQGLQFLFEYFSETQRNKGNFPGRFSGRQFSNSRSEMNVSTLELGDSALYLCASSLGRGSQETQYFGPGTRLLVL.

On this clone itself: The sample contains more than one DNA sequence encoding this CDR3. The gene calls are TRBV29-1 and TRBJ1-1, with TRBD1 identical over 7 bases. Germline CDR1 SQVTM, CDR2 ANQGSEA. CDR3 length: 13 residues. V lost 7 bases, J lost 0 bases, and 5 bases stayed unmatched. Here the CDR3 reads CSAQTGMNTEAFF. CDR3 nucleotide sequence: TGCAGCGCCCAGACAGGGATGAACACTGAAGCTTTCTTT.

This chain links TRBV27 with TRBJ1-2, with 7 bases that match TRBD1. This CDR3 is built from 13 residues. In germline, CDR1 is MNHEY, CDR2 SMNVEV (reference sequence). V shed 2 bases, J shed 6 bases, and the junction held 3 bases outside the gene matches. This chain's CDR3 is CASSLHDRDGYTF. CDR3 in DNA: TGTGCCAGCAGTTTACACGACAGGGATGGCTACACCTTC.

The CDR3 DNA reads TGTGCCAGCTCACCAACCCAAATGGGACAGGGAAGTGAACTGTTTTTT. Translated: CASSPTQMGQGSELFF. This chain connects TRBV18 to TRBJ1-4; 9 nucleotides align to TRBD1. This CDR3 has 16 amino acids. Trimming at V came to 2 bases and at J to 12 bases, leaving 13 bases not matched to a gene. Germline V gene sequence: CDR1 KGHSH, CDR2 LQKENI.

This clone occurred once. The rearrangement uses TRBV7-9 and TRBJ2-5; 7 nucleotides align to TRBD2. Germline assignment: CDR1 SEHNR and CDR2 FQNEAQ (reference sequence). Germline trimming cut 4 bases from V and 11 bases from J; bases unmatched to any gene: 22. This CDR3 has 17 residues. CDR3 DNA: TGTGCCAGCAGCTCCCCGGCTAGCGAACCAATTTTGGGAGGGCAGTACTTC. It encodes CASSSPASEPILGGQYF.

This sequence joins TRBV7-9 and TRBJ1-1; weak D call: TRBD1 (5 bases). Germline CDR1 is SEHNR and CDR2 is FQNEAQ (reference sequence). The V and J ends lost 5 bases and 5 bases respectively, with 9 bases between them. The CDR3 length is 12 residues. The CDR3 nucleotides read TGTGCCAGCAGCCGGACACAAACTGAAGCTTTCTTT. Its translation: CASSRTQTEAFF.

The table lists this clone with a few counts. The rearrangement uses TRBV28 and TRBJ1-4, with 7 bases identical to TRBD1. This CDR3 spans 15 amino acids. Germline CDR1 reads MDHEN; CDR2 reads SYDVKM. The junction had 5 bases not matched to a gene; V was cut back by 7 bases and J by 0 bases. The CDR3 is CASKNRGSTNEKLFF. The CDR3 DNA follows: TGTGCCAGCAAAAACAGGGGCTCAACTAATGAAAAACTGTTTTTT.

The CDR3 spells CASSLGTRWGTDTQYF. CDR3 bases: TGCGCCAGCAGCTTGGGGACTAGATGGGGCACAGATACGCAGTATTTT. This sequence joins TRBV5-1 and TRBJ2-3, with TRBD2 matching over 7 bases. The CDR3 is 16 residues long. With 0 bases clipped from V and 1 base from J, the junction kept 5 bases outside the gene matches. Germline V CDR1 and CDR2: SGHRS, YFSETQ. The variable domain in full, with the rest retrieved from reference TRBV5-1 and TRBJ2-3, is KAGVTQTPRYLIKTRGQQVTLSCSPISGHRSVSWYQQTPGQGLQFLFEYFSETQRNKGNFPGRFSGRQFSNSRSEMNVSTLELGDSALYLCASSLGTRWGTDTQYFGPGTRLTVL.

The chain joins TRBV9 to TRBJ2-3, with 10 bases that match TRBD2. The germline V gene encodes CDR1 SGDLS and CDR2 YYNGEE. Losses at the gene ends were 6 bases for V and 0 bases for J; bases not matched to a gene: 10. The CDR3 has 17 amino acids. The CDR3: CASNRISSGGSTDTQYF. The CDR3 coding sequence is TGTGCCAGCAACCGTATTTCTAGCGGGGGCAGCACAGATACGCAGTATTTT.

This chain links TRBV11-3 with TRBJ1-1; D remains unclear. V was shortened by 5 bases and J by 3 bases, with 10 bases between the two germline ends. Germline CDR1 reads SGHNT; CDR2 reads YENEEA. The CDR3 has 13 amino acids. The CDR3 sequence is CASSQEEDTEAFF. CDR3 coding DNA: TGTGCCAGCAGCCAGGAGGAGGACACTGAAGCTTTCTTT.

The chain combines TRBV7-9 with TRBJ1-1, with a possible D match to TRBD1 (6 bases). The V gene's germline CDR1 is SEHNR and CDR2 FQNEAQ (reference sequence). This CDR3 spans 15 amino acids. V was shortened by 2 bases and J by 0 bases, with 10 bases between the two germline ends. The CDR3 loop reads CASSLQGPLNTEAFF. In DNA, the CDR3 is TGTGCCAGCAGCTTACAGGGGCCTCTGAACACTGAAGCTTTCTTT. Full variable domain (missing parts from reference TRBV7-9 and TRBJ1-1): DTGVSQNPRHKITKRGQNVTFRCDPISEHNRLYWYRQTLGQGPEFLTYFQNEAQLEKSRLLSDRFSAERPKGSFSTLEIQRTEQGDSAMYLCASSLQGPLNTEAFFGQGTRLTVV.

CDR3 coding DNA: TGTGCCACCAGCAGAGGGGGCGACGTGTTACTGTTTTTT. Its protein is CATSRGGDVLLFF. The chain uses TRBV15 and TRBJ1-4, with D maybe TRBD1 (5 bases). V lost 1 base and J lost 13, with 13 bases in between. This CDR3 spans 13 amino acids. Germline V lookup: CDR1 LNHNV, CDR2 YYDKDF (reference sequence). Based on the CDR3 plus reference TRBV15 and TRBJ1-4, the full variable domain is DAMVIQNPRYQVTQFGKPVTLSCSQTLNHNVMYWYQQKSSQAPKLLFHYYDKDFNNEADTPDNFQSRRPNTSFCFLDIRSPGLGDTAMYLCATSRGGDVLLFFGSGTQLSVL.

The chain has TRBV29-1 and TRBJ2-1; D might be TRBD1 (6 bases). Deletions cut 1 base from V and 3 bases from J, with 10 bases between. This CDR3 contains 14 residues. Germline CDR1 is SQVTM and CDR2 is ANQGSEA. CDR3 residues: CSVEGQGIYNEQFF. The CDR3 DNA sequence: TGCAGCGTTGAAGGCCAGGGGATCTACAATGAGCAGTTCTTC.

The chain recombines TRBV15 with TRBJ2-3; the D gene is possibly TRBD1 (6 bases). V was clipped by 4 bases and J by 4 bases, with 12 bases between them. CDR3 length equals 14 residues. CDR1 is LNHNV and CDR2 is YYDKDF in the germline V gene (reference sequence). Here the CDR3 reads CATSKGELADTQYF. The CDR3 DNA reads as TGTGCCACCAGCAAGGGGGAATTGGCAGATACGCAGTATTTT.

This chain connects TRBV19 to TRBJ1-2, with D perhaps matching TRBD1 (6 bases). This CDR3 is built from 16 residues. V was clipped by 4 bases and J by 0 bases, with 15 bases between them. Germline CDR1 is LNHDA and CDR2 is SQIVND (reference sequence). In DNA, the CDR3 is TGTGCCAGTAGTAATCTCGGGGACACCTCTAACTATGGCTACACCTTC. Protein: CASSNLGDTSNYGYTF.

A note on this clone: Other DNA sequences in the sample encode the same CDR3. This rearrangement joins TRBV7-9 to TRBJ1-2; 7 nucleotides agree with TRBD1. Germline values: CDR1 SEHNR, CDR2 FQNEAQ (reference sequence). The V gene end was trimmed by 1 base and the J gene end by 4 bases; junction bases not matched to a gene: 9. The CDR3 totals 16 residues. CDR3 coding DNA: TGTGCCAGCAGCTTAGAAATGGGGGACAGAAGCTATGGCTACACCTTC. The encoded protein is CASSLEMGDRSYGYTF.

V and J are TRBV7-9 and TRBJ1-4, with a tentative D call TRBD1 (5 bases). V was clipped by 5 bases and J by 5 bases, with 15 bases between them. This CDR3 is built from 15 residues. Germline V gene sequence: CDR1 SEHNR, CDR2 FQNEAQ (reference sequence). DNA of the CDR3: TGTGCCAGCAGCCGGTCGGGACTGATGAATGAAAAACTGTTTTTT. Protein sequence: CASSRSGLMNEKLFF. The variable domain in full, completed from reference TRBV7-9 and TRBJ1-4, reads DTGVSQNPRHKITKRGQNVTFRCDPISEHNRLYWYRQTLGQGPEFLTYFQNEAQLEKSRLLSDRFSAERPKGSFSTLEIQRTEQGDSAMYLCASSRSGLMNEKLFFGSGTQLSVL.

In nucleotides, the CDR3 is TGTGCCAGCAGCTTGGAAGACGGGAGGGCCTTAGATACGCAGTATTTT. Its translation is CASSLEDGRALDTQYF. The chain joins TRBV5-4 to TRBJ2-3; TRBD2 agrees at 8 bases. Germline V gene lookup returns CDR1 SGHNT and CDR2 YYREEE (reference sequence). The CDR3 has 16 residues. J was trimmed by 5 bases and V by 0 bases; bases with no gene match: 8.

This clone was detected a few times. This chain uses TRBV5-5 with TRBJ1-4; D is perhaps TRBD1 (5 bases). The CDR3 loop spans 16 amino acids. The germline CDR1 and CDR2 sequences are SGHKS and YYEKEE (reference sequence). Trimming pared 2 bases from V and 0 bases from J, leaving 11 bases between. The CDR3: CASSLRDYTTNEKLFF. The CDR3, as DNA: TGTGCCAGCAGCTTAAGGGACTACACAACTAATGAAAAACTGTTTTTT.